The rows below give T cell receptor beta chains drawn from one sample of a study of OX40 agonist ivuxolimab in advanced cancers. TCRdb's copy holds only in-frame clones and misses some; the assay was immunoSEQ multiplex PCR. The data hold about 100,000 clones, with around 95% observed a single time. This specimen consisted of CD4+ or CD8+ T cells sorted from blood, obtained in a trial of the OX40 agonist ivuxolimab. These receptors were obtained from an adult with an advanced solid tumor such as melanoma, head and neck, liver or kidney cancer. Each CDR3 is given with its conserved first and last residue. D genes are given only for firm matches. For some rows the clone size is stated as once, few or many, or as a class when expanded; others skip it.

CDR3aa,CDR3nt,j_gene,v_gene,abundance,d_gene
CASSYGGFPNEQFF,TGTGCCAGCAGTTACGGTGGCTTCCCCAATGAGCAGTTCTTC,TRBJ2-1,TRBV6-5,-,-
CASSPSVSTDTQYF,TGTGCCAGCAGCCCCTCGGTATCCACAGATACGCAGTATTTT,TRBJ2-3,TRBV14,-,-
CASSPTGAYEQYF,TGTGCCAGTAGTCCGACAGGAGCCTACGAGCAGTACTTC,TRBJ2-7,TRBV19,-,-
CASTPDFSSTDTQYF,TGCGCCAGCACACCGGACTTCTCTAGCACAGATACGCAGTATTTT,TRBJ2-3,TRBV5-1,-,-
CAWADVGYTF,TGTGCCTGGGCAGATGTGGGCTACACCTTC,TRBJ1-2,TRBV30,-,-
CASSQDLRQTYSNQPQHF,TGCGCCAGCAGCCAAGATTTGCGGCAGACCTATAGCAATCAGCCCCAGCATTTT,TRBJ1-5,TRBV4-1,-,-
CASSLSGAARGITPYEQYF,TGTGCCAGCAGTTTATCCGGCGCGGCCCGCGGGATCACTCCCTACGAGCAGTACTTC,TRBJ2-7,TRBV27,-,-
CASSRGGETQYF,TGTGCCAGCTCCCGAGGCGGAGAGACCCAGTACTTC,TRBJ2-5,TRBV9,-,-
CASSQDRKGADEQYF,TGTGCCAGCAGCCAAGATCGTAAGGGGGCTGACGAGCAGTACTTC,TRBJ2-7,TRBV4-2,few,TRBD1
CASTEDRGPSYNEQFF,TGTGCCAGCACTGAGGACAGGGGGCCTTCTTATAATGAGCAGTTCTTC,TRBJ2-1,TRBV2,-,TRBD1
CASSQIFSSYNEQFF,TGCGCCAGCAGCCAAATATTTAGCTCCTACAATGAGCAGTTCTTC,TRBJ2-1,TRBV4-1,-,-
CAISPANRGSTEAFF,TGTGCCATCAGCCCAGCGAACAGGGGAAGCACTGAAGCTTTCTTT,TRBJ1-1,TRBV10-3,-,TRBD1
CASSLGQGLTDTYEQYF,TGTGCCAGCAGCTTAGGGCAGGGGTTGACAGATACCTACGAGCAGTACTTC,TRBJ2-7,TRBV7-6,few,-
CASSERQMYQETQYF,TGTGCCAGCAGTGAAAGACAGATGTACCAAGAGACCCAGTACTTC,TRBJ2-5,TRBV27,-,-
CASSLTSDRPDTQYF,TGCGCCAGCAGCCTCACTAGCGACAGACCAGATACGCAGTATTTT,TRBJ2-3,TRBV4-3,-,TRBD2